The 31 T cell receptor beta chains below were found in one sample sequenced in a study of T cell responses to AZD1222 COVID-19 vaccine. Measured with immunoSEQ multiplex PCR; TCRdb has only the in-frame clones, and not every one. Of approximately 150,000 clones detected, just over 90% appear once; the ten largest clones hold around 4.4%. The source was peripheral blood, collected on day 0 of MenACWY control vaccination. The receptors were gathered from an adult in good health.

The J gene is TRBJ2-2, the V gene TRBV6-4; 11 bases line up with TRBD1. J lost 4 bases, V lost 10 bases, and 20 bases had no gene match. Germline V gene lookup returns CDR1 MRHNA and CDR2 SNTAGT. The CDR3 is 19 amino acids. DNA of the CDR3: TGTGCCACCCCCCAGGGGGAGGCGGGACAGGGGGGGAGCACCGGGGAGCTGTTTTTT. Its protein is CATPQGEAGQGGSTGELFF.

The rearrangement uses TRBV4-1 and TRBJ1-2; 7 bases agree with TRBD1. Trimming took 5 bases from V and 3 from J; bases not matched to a gene: 6. The germline CDR1 and CDR2 sequences are MGHRA and YSYEKL. This CDR3 has 14 residues. The CDR3: CASSERTGYYGYTF. The DNA of the CDR3 is TGCGCCAGCAGCGAGCGGACAGGCTACTATGGCTACACCTTC.

V gene TRBV11-3 combines with J gene TRBJ2-1, with unresolved D. Germline values: CDR1 SGHNT, CDR2 YENEEA. This CDR3 contains 16 residues. The germline V and J ends were trimmed by 1 base and 3 bases, with 13 bases remaining between them. CDR3 coding DNA: TGTGCCAGCAGCTTAGGAGGTATTGGTGGCTACAATGAGCAGTTCTTC. This encodes CASSLGGIGGYNEQFF.

The V and J genes are TRBV2 and TRBJ2-6; weak D call: TRBD1 (6 bases). CDR1 is SNHLY and CDR2 is FYNNEI in the germline V gene. The CDR3 contains 15 residues. Trimming took 4 bases from V and 4 from J, leaving 11 bases between them. The chain's CDR3 is CASSGWTDGANVLTF. DNA for the CDR3: TGTGCCAGCAGTGGTTGGACAGACGGGGCCAACGTCCTGACTTTC.

The chain is built from TRBV7-2 and TRBJ2-7, with a possible D match to TRBD2 (5 bases). Germline V gene sequence: CDR1 SGHTA, CDR2 FQGNSA. The germline V and J ends were trimmed by 5 bases and 0 bases, with 17 bases remaining between them. This CDR3 is built from 16 residues. The CDR3 DNA reads TGTGCCAGCAGCCCCCCGGACTCTTTTAGCTCCTACGAGCAGTACTTC. Residues: CASSPPDSFSSYEQYF.

The V and J genes are TRBV6-5 and TRBJ1-5, with TRBD1 as a possible D gene (6 bases). Germline V gene sequence: CDR1 MNHEY, CDR2 SVGAGI. There are 14 residues in the CDR3. The V gene lost 6 bases and the J gene lost 7 bases, with 16 bases spanning the gap. CDR3 sequence: CASSATGRGQPQHF. Written as DNA, the CDR3 is TGTGCCAGCAGCGCGACAGGTAGGGGGCAGCCCCAGCATTTT.

The V gene is TRBV20-1, the J gene TRBJ1-2, with D hard to call. The V end was cut by 3 bases, the J end by 2 bases, with 7 bases between. Germline V gene lookup returns CDR1 DFQATT and CDR2 SNEGSKA (reference sequence). CDR3 length: 12 residues. CDR3 region: CSASGQNYGYTF. In nucleotides, the CDR3 is TGCAGTGCTAGTGGGCAGAACTATGGCTACACCTTC.

This sequence joins TRBV7-9 and TRBJ1-1, with D perhaps TRBD1 (5 bases). Deletions cut 8 bases from V and 4 bases from J, with 14 bases between. This CDR3 spans 13 amino acids. Germline CDR1 SEHNR, CDR2 FQNEAQ (reference sequence). The CDR3 loop reads CASGDSSGTEAFF. CDR3 DNA: TGTGCCAGCGGCGACAGTTCGGGCACTGAAGCTTTCTTT.

V is TRBV14 and J is TRBJ2-3; no reliable D call. The CDR3 totals 11 residues. The V gene's germline CDR1 is SGHDN and CDR2 FVKESK. V was shortened by 1 base and J by 7 bases, with 3 bases between the two germline ends. The CDR3 here is CASSQVYTQYF. The CDR3 region has the DNA TGTGCCAGCAGCCAAGTTTATACGCAGTATTTT.

J is TRBJ2-1 and V is TRBV28; TRBD2 matches at 10 bases. Trimming removed 3 bases from V and 5 bases from J; junction bases left unmatched: 1. Germline CDR1 and CDR2: MDHEN and SYDVKM. The CDR3 is made up of 14 amino acids. CDR3 in DNA: TGTGCCAGCAGTTTGGGACTAGCGAACAATGAGCAGTTCTTC. It encodes CASSLGLANNEQFF.

The V call is TRBV4-3, the J call TRBJ2-2, with unresolved D. The CDR3 totals 14 residues. Germline V gives CDR1 LGHNA, CDR2 YSLEER. V was trimmed by 0 bases and J by 4 bases, leaving 6 bases between them. CDR3 sequence: CASSQDGATGELFF. As DNA, the CDR3 is TGCGCCAGCAGCCAAGATGGTGCCACCGGGGAGCTGTTTTTT.

The chain combines TRBV15 with TRBJ1-4; D not resolved. From germline, CDR1 is LNHNV and CDR2 YYDKDF (reference sequence). The CDR3 covers 16 residues. V lost 2 bases and J lost 8, with 18 bases in between. The CDR3 is CATSRPPAVQGEKLFF. CDR3 nucleotide sequence: TGTGCCACCAGCAGACCCCCGGCGGTCCAAGGGGAAAAACTGTTTTTT.

The V gene is TRBV5-1, the J gene TRBJ2-3; D is uncertain. This CDR3 is built from 14 residues. Germline V gene sequence: CDR1 SGHRS, CDR2 YFSETQ. V was clipped by 0 bases and J by 2 bases, with 7 bases between them. CDR3 nucleotide sequence: TGCGCCAGCAGCTTGGTAGGGTACACAGATACGCAGTATTTT. Amino acids: CASSLVGYTDTQYF.

This clone has only one observation. In DNA, the CDR3 is TGTGCCTGGACCGGTAGCGGGAGTAAGTACGAGCAGTACTTC. As protein: CAWTGSGSKYEQYF. The V gene is TRBV30, the J gene TRBJ2-7; 9 bases fit TRBD2. V lost 4 bases, J lost 4 bases, and 8 bases stayed unmatched. Germline lookup yields CDR1 GTSNPN and CDR2 SVGIG (reference sequence). This CDR3 is 14 amino acids long.

The chain uses TRBV28 and TRBJ1-3; 7 positions agree with TRBD1. This CDR3 spans 14 amino acids. The ends lost 3 bases at V and 5 bases at J; junction bases unmatched: 4. From germline, CDR1 is MDHEN and CDR2 SYDVKM. The CDR3 is CASSFQGGRNTIYF. CDR3 in DNA: TGTGCCAGCAGTTTTCAGGGGGGGAGAAACACCATATATTTT.

This clone was observed a single time. V and J are TRBV10-3 and TRBJ1-1; D is undetermined. V was trimmed by 3 bases and J by 2 bases, leaving 7 bases between them. CDR1 and CDR2 (germline): ENHRY, SYGVKD. The CDR3 spans 13 residues. The CDR3 here is CAISEGQNTEAFF. Here the CDR3 DNA reads TGTGCCATCAGTGAAGGCCAAAACACTGAAGCTTTCTTT.

This rearrangement joins TRBV19 to TRBJ2-4, with D possibly matching TRBD2 (6 bases). CDR1 is LNHDA, CDR2 SQIVND, per germline (reference sequence). Trimming removed 4 bases at V and 2 bases at J, with 15 bases between. This CDR3 has 16 residues. In nucleotides, the CDR3 is TGTGCCAGTAGTAGACGAGAAGCGGGCTCCAAAAACATTCAGTACTTC. Translating it yields CASSRREAGSKNIQYF.

The chain links TRBV6-6 to TRBJ1-5; D might be TRBD1 (5 bases). This CDR3 has 15 amino acids. V shed 5 bases and J shed 7 bases, with 18 bases lying between them. Germline V gene data show CDR1 as MNHNY and CDR2 as SVGAGI (reference sequence). The chain's CDR3 is CASSVGVGGWQPQHF. Written as DNA, the CDR3 is TGTGCCAGCAGTGTGGGGGTCGGGGGTTGGCAGCCCCAGCATTTT.

This clone came up once. The rearrangement uses TRBV10-1 and TRBJ2-1, with 10 bases identical to TRBD2. This CDR3 spans 13 amino acids. The trim removed 8 bases at V and 12 bases at J, leaving 10 bases unmatched. The germline gives CDR1 WNHNN, CDR2 SYGVQD (reference sequence). The CDR3 sequence is CASGTSGIVAQFF. The CDR3 coding sequence is TGCGCCAGCGGTACTAGCGGGATAGTTGCGCAGTTCTTC.

The chain recombines TRBV28 with TRBJ2-5; D is possibly TRBD2 (6 bases). There are 14 residues in the CDR3. CDR1 and CDR2 from the germline V gene are MDHEN and SYDVKM. V lost 6 bases, J lost 1 base, and 12 bases lay in between. CDR3 loop: CASRLAMVQETQYF. The CDR3 DNA reads TGTGCCAGCAGACTAGCAATGGTCCAAGAGACCCAGTACTTC. The whole variable domain, filled in from reference TRBV28 and TRBJ2-5, reads DVKVTQSSRYLVKRTGEKVFLECVQDMDHENMFWYRQDPGLGLRLIYFSYDVKMKEKGDIPEGYSVSREKKERFSLILESASTNQTSMYLCASRLAMVQETQYFGPGTRLLVL.

This chain links TRBV9 with TRBJ1-2; weak D call: TRBD1 (5 bases). The CDR3 totals 13 residues. Trimming removed 0 bases at V and 5 bases at J, with 8 bases between. CDR1 and CDR2 from the germline V gene are SGDLS and YYNGEE. The CDR3 loop is CASSVVGGYGYTF. In nucleotides, the CDR3 is TGTGCCAGCAGCGTAGTGGGGGGTTATGGCTACACCTTC. The complete variable domain, with remaining parts taken from reference TRBV9 and TRBJ1-2, reads DSGVTQTPKHLITATGQRVTLRCSPRSGDLSVYWYQQSLDQGLQFLIQYYNGEERAKGNILERFSAQQFPDLHSELNLSSLELGDSALYFCASSVVGGYGYTFGSGTRLTVV.

The chain combines TRBV9 with TRBJ1-1; D unresolved. This CDR3 contains 15 residues. Trimming left V 0 bases short and J 0 bases short, with 9 bases between. Germline loops: CDR1 SGDLS, CDR2 YYNGEE. The CDR3 loop reads CASSVVWGMNTEAFF. For the CDR3, the DNA is TGTGCCAGCAGCGTAGTTTGGGGAATGAACACTGAAGCTTTCTTT. The full variable domain, with the rest looked up from reference TRBV9 and TRBJ1-1, is DSGVTQTPKHLITATGQRVTLRCSPRSGDLSVYWYQQSLDQGLQFLIQYYNGEERAKGNILERFSAQQFPDLHSELNLSSLELGDSALYFCASSVVWGMNTEAFFGQGTRLTVV.

The chain recombines TRBV30 with TRBJ1-2; 7 bases are a match to TRBD1. The V gene's germline CDR1 is GTSNPN and CDR2 SVGIG (reference sequence). The CDR3 runs 17 residues. The CDR3 DNA sequence: TGTGCAGTGCCCCGCCACGGACAGGCCGTGGAGGACTATGGCTACACCTTC. Its translation is CAVPRHGQAVEDYGYTF.

The CDR3 DNA follows: TGTGCCAGCAGTGAGGGGAACACTGAAGCTTTCTTT. Its translation: CASSEGNTEAFF. The V and J genes are TRBV2 and TRBJ1-1, with D hard to call. The CDR3 covers 12 residues. The germline CDR1 and CDR2 sequences are SNHLY and FYNNEI. Trimming cost V 3 bases and J 1 base, with 3 bases left between them.

The V and J genes are TRBV5-1 and TRBJ2-5; no firm D call. The germline V gene has CDR1 SGHRS and CDR2 YFSETQ. Trimming removed 4 bases at V and 2 bases at J, with 9 bases between. The CDR3 contains 13 residues. This CDR3 reads CASSPYPQETQYF. The CDR3 nucleotides read TGCGCCAGCAGCCCCTACCCACAAGAGACCCAGTACTTC.

The CDR3 here is CASSLVSGLSEKLFF. The CDR3 region has the DNA TGTGCCAGCAGTTTAGTTTCGGGATTAAGCGAAAAACTGTTTTTT. J is TRBJ1-4 and V is TRBV28; D is ambiguous. Trimming shortened V by 2 bases and J by 8 bases, and 15 bases separated the two germline ends. The length of the CDR3 is 15 residues. Germline CDR1 is MDHEN and CDR2 is SYDVKM.

As DNA, the CDR3 is TGTGCCAGCAGTGAAGTACAGGGGGCATATGAGCAGTTCTTC. Amino acids: CASSEVQGAYEQFF. The chain employs TRBV2 and TRBJ2-1, with 9 positions matching TRBD1. CDR3 size: 14 residues. Germline assignment: CDR1 SNHLY and CDR2 FYNNEI. Losses at the gene ends were 1 base for V and 8 bases for J; bases not matched to a gene: 3.

The rearrangement joins TRBV15 to TRBJ1-3, with D perhaps matching TRBD1 (5 bases). Germline CDR1 LNHNV, CDR2 YYDKDF (reference sequence). The CDR3 consists of 12 residues. The ends were cut back, 4 bases at V and 8 bases at J, with 9 bases in the middle. The CDR3 loop is CATSKGRDTIYF. The DNA for the CDR3 is TGTGCCACCAGCAAGGGGCGGGACACCATATATTTT.

The chain links TRBV5-6 to TRBJ2-1; D is unclear. CDR1 is SGHDT and CDR2 is YYEEEE in the germline V gene. CDR3 length: 17 amino acids. V was cut by 1 base and J by 2 bases, with 16 bases left in between. This chain's CDR3 is CASSLLGNSPAYNEQFF. In nucleotides, the CDR3 is TGTGCCAGCAGCTTGTTAGGAAACAGTCCGGCCTACAATGAGCAGTTCTTC.

The chain links TRBV13 to TRBJ2-7; no firm D call. This CDR3 comprises 13 residues. With 0 bases removed from V and 7 bases from J, the gap between germline ends came to 10 bases. CDR1 is PRHDT and CDR2 is FYEKMQ in the germline V gene (reference sequence). The CDR3 DNA is TGTGCCAGCAGCTTAGGATTAAAATGGGAGCAGTACTTC. It specifies CASSLGLKWEQYF.

The chain links TRBV6-6 to TRBJ1-1; D remains ambiguous. CDR3 size: 12 residues. With 0 bases removed from V and 7 bases from J, the gap between germline ends came to 6 bases. In germline, CDR1 is MNHNY, CDR2 SVGAGI (reference sequence). The CDR3 protein is CASSYSGHEAFF. The CDR3 nucleotides are TGTGCCAGCAGTTACTCTGGGCATGAAGCTTTCTTT.